This T cell receptor beta chain comes out of a study of blood T cell repertoires in COVID-19. Study as a whole: Sites in the United States, Italy and Spain provided acute and convalescent COVID-19 samples. Sample material is recorded as cDNA or gDNA derived from T cells, B-cell-depleted T cells, or PBMCs.

Details on this clone: This may be a read error: a much more frequent sequence differs by one nucleotide.

This CDR3 is 14 amino acids long. Germline loops: CDR1 LNHDA, CDR2 SQIVND (reference sequence). In the authors' methods: Scientists estimated how many nucleated cells there were by amplifying reference gene primers. The data were produced by immunoSEQ multiplex PCR, yet TCRdb's version contains in-frame clones alone and is incomplete. V and J calls and clone size are given by that table; D and trimming were obtained from the DNA. This sample yields around 100,000 clones, of which over 70% are seen a single time; 10% to 15% belongs to the top ten. This receptor was identified in a human donor in a cohort sampled during active or convalescent COVID-19. V gene TRBV19 combines with J gene TRBJ1-2; D is possibly TRBD1 (5 bases). Input material: peripheral blood. For the CDR3, the DNA is TGTGCCAGCACTCCGACAGTCATTAACTATGGCTACATCTTC. It translates to CASTPTVINYGYIF.